A selection of T cell receptor beta chains follows, all from one sample in a study of blood T cell repertoires in COVID-19. Sequencing used immunoSEQ multiplex PCR; TCRdb keeps in-frame clones, though not all of them. The table includes approximately 88,000 clones, over 65% detected once. Sequencing was carried out using peripheral blood. The receptors derive from a woman aged 70-85 years with acute or convalescent COVID-19. Each CDR3 is given with its conserved first and last residue. A D gene is named only where the DNA matches it firmly. Clone size is shown for a subset of rows, as once, few, many or a class of expanded clone.

cdr3_length	d_call	v_call	j_call	clone_size	cdr3_aa
17	NA	TRBV5-1	TRBJ1-3	NA	CASGLGPGTSTGNTIYF
13	NA	TRBV27	TRBJ2-5	once	CASSPVQRETQYF
13	NA	TRBV5-8	TRBJ1-5	NA	CASSLQGHQPQHF
14	TRBD2	TRBV6-6	TRBJ2-3	NA	CASSYKRETDTQYF
17	TRBD1	TRBV27	TRBJ1-5	NA	CASTAYGTGRLSQPQHF
15	TRBD2	TRBV5-1	TRBJ2-1	NA	CASSRLASGDYEQFF
16	TRBD1	TRBV19	TRBJ1-4	NA	CASSVQPGQGAPKLFF
14	TRBD2	TRBV29-1	TRBJ2-1	NA	CSVERAGGRSEQFF
16	NA	TRBV19	TRBJ2-1	NA	CASSISPTSSYNEQFF
14	TRBD1	TRBV19	TRBJ1-5	few	CASSIRTGVQPQHF
12	NA	TRBV5-4	TRBJ2-1	few	CASSLVSNEQFF
14	TRBD1	TRBV7-9	TRBJ1-6	NA	CASSREGAGSPLHF
17	TRBD1	TRBV6-1	TRBJ2-1	NA	CASSEVRRAGGTNEQFF
14	NA	TRBV3-1/TRBV3-2	TRBJ1-5	few	CASSRGGGAQPQHF
15	NA	TRBV7-2	TRBJ1-5	once	CASSLVGAGNQPQHF
12	NA	TRBV29-1	TRBJ1-1	NA	CSVLKGDTEAFF
16	NA	TRBV7-9	TRBJ1-5	NA	CASSWGSGDSNQPQHF
14	TRBD1	TRBV23-1	TRBJ1-4	NA	CASSLGTENEKLFF
13	NA	TRBV28	TRBJ2-5	NA	CASSLEGIGTQYF
12	NA	TRBV29-1	TRBJ2-2	NA	CSVEEQDGELFF
13	NA	TRBV5-1	TRBJ1-5	NA	CASSLGAGQPQHF
15	TRBD2	TRBV27	TRBJ2-3	NA	CASSLGTSGTDTQYF
15	TRBD1	TRBV5-6	TRBJ1-5	NA	CASSLTGGAGQPQHF
15	TRBD1	TRBV4-3	TRBJ1-4	NA	CASSQASTGARELFF
15	NA	TRBV28	TRBJ2-5	NA	CASSSPGGPARTQYF
15	TRBD1	TRBV4-1	TRBJ2-3	NA	CASKDRVVSADTQYF
15	TRBD1	TRBV9	TRBJ2-5	NA	CASSVALQGQETQYF
14	TRBD1	TRBV19	TRBJ1-1	few	CASSWTGVGTEAFF
12	NA	TRBV6-5	TRBJ1-2	few	CASRLQGYGYTF
15	NA	TRBV19	TRBJ1-6	NA	CASSTPEVFNSPLHF
16	TRBD2	TRBV14	TRBJ2-1	NA	CASSQVRASGSGEQFF
14	TRBD2	TRBV10-3	TRBJ2-5	NA	CAISPGLAQETQYF
14	TRBD1	TRBV6-5	TRBJ2-1	NA	CASSRATGSNEQFF
14	NA	TRBV7-2	TRBJ1-5	NA	CASSRGDSNQPQHF
16	TRBD1	TRBV9	TRBJ2-3	NA	CASSVEQGARTDTQYF
16	TRBD1	TRBV5-1	TRBJ2-5	NA	CASSGGIGTGAETQYF
14	NA	TRBV6-6	TRBJ1-2	NA	CASSISTVNYGYTF
15	TRBD1	TRBV18	TRBJ1-2	NA	CASSPEGAAADGYTF
18	TRBD2	TRBV27	TRBJ2-3	NA	CASSSLGGSGRRTDTQYF
15	TRBD1	TRBV7-9	TRBJ1-2	few	CASSFLGQVGNGYTF
13	NA	TRBV12-3/TRBV12-4	TRBJ2-5	NA	CATRRTMQETQYF
13	NA	TRBV10-2	TRBJ1-2	NA	CASSDGWGPGYTF
12	NA	TRBV5-1	TRBJ1-1	once	CASSLTGPEAFF
15	TRBD1	TRBV5-1	TRBJ2-2	NA	CASSSGDRGSGELFF
12	TRBD1	TRBV30	TRBJ1-4	NA	CAWLDRDEKLFF
15	NA	TRBV15	TRBJ2-5	NA	CATSRSRLTQETQYF